One T cell receptor beta chain is described in this entry. Assay: immunoSEQ multiplex PCR; the TCRdb copy retains only in-frame clones and omits some. The sample carries some 450,000 clones, roughly 90% recorded once. Germline CDR1 reads ENHRY; CDR2 reads SYGVKD. The CDR3 loop spans 13 amino acids. The germline V and J ends were trimmed by 3 bases and 11 bases, with 15 bases remaining between them. This sample is drawn from a study of blood T cell repertoires in COVID-19. V is TRBV10-3 and J is TRBJ2-3; no definite D call. The sample comprised peripheral blood. This clonotype was obtained from a man aged 18 to 30 with COVID-19, enrolled during active disease. The CDR3 protein is CAISDPGIVGQYF. Here the CDR3 DNA reads TGTGCCATCAGTGATCCGGGTATAGTAGGGCAGTATTTT.